This entry features one T cell receptor (beta chain) sequence. Its antigen is undetermined. Sequenced by immunoSEQ multiplex PCR; TCRdb stores in-frame clones only, minus some. In the table there are about 45,000 clones, around 74% of which are singletons. The data were obtained in a study of vaccination effects on CD4 cells after COVID-19. Sequencing followed a ViraFEST assay step that expanded antigen-specific CD4+ T cells with viral peptide pools. At the end of about 10 days of culture, CD4+ T cells were isolated. Between March and December 2020, the person had a SARS-CoV-2 infection that PCR confirmed. Cultivation was performed at a few million PBMC per well with 8 to 10 IU/ml IL-2 and roughly 9.3 ug/ml peptides added. Per the germline V gene, CDR1 is KGHSH and CDR2 is LQKENI. This CDR3 has 15 amino acids. Trimming took 5 bases from V and 12 from J; bases not matched to a gene: 9.

The TCR sequence derives from a human donor who had a prior SARS-CoV-2 infection. The sequenced sample was CD4+ T cells from PBMCs cultured with a peptide pool, obtained before COVID-19 vaccination. The rearrangement uses TRBV18 and TRBJ2-1; 14 bases are shared with TRBD2. This CDR3 is CASSSTSGGAERQFF. CDR3 nucleotide sequence: TGTGCCAGCTCATCGACTAGCGGGGGGGCCGAAAGGCAGTTCTTC.